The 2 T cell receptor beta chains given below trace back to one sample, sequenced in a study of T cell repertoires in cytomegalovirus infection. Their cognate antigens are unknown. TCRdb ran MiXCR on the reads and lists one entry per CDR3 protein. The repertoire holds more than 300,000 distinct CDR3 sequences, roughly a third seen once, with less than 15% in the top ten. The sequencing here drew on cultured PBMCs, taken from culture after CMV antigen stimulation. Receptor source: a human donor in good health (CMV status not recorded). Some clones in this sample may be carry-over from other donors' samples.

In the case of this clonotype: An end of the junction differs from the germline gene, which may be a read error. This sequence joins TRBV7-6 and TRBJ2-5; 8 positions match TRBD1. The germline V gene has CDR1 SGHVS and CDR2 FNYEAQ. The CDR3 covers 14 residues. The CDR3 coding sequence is TGTGCCAGCAGCACCCAGGGGGCTGAAGAGATCCAGTACTTC. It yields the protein CASSTQGAEEIQYF.

The DNA for the CDR3 is TGTGCCAGCAGCTTAGGAACTCAGAACACCGGGGAGCTGTTTTTT. Amino acid sequence: CASSLGTQNTGELFF. This chain uses TRBV11-2 with TRBJ2-2; D not resolved. Trimming left V 1 base short and J 1 base short, with 7 bases between. The CDR3 is 15 amino acids. Looked up from germline, CDR1 is SGHAT and CDR2 is FQNNGV.